The subject of this entry is one T cell receptor (beta chain). Its specificity is not known. TCRdb's table, derived via immunoSEQ multiplex PCR, lists solely in-frame clones and lacks some. Altogether approximately 11,000 clones are present, under 90% being singletons, with the ten largest covering roughly 9.4%. The data stem from a study of OX40 agonist ivuxolimab in advanced cancers. About the research overall: Patients took ivuxolimab, an agonistic anti-OX40 (CD134) antibody. In this trial design, patients received ivuxolimab intravenously at 0.01 to 10 mg/kg every 2 weeks. Regarding the study as a whole: At 0.1 to 3.0 mg/kg and by week 6, clonal expansion occurred in CD4+ and CD8+ blood T cells. Normalized T-cell clonal expansion was also low in a subset of nonresponders.

The CDR3 has 16 amino acids. Germline CDR1 is MNHEY and CDR2 is SMNVEV (reference sequence). The germline V and J ends were trimmed by 7 bases and 4 bases, with 20 bases remaining between them. This sequence joins TRBV27 and TRBJ2-1; a weak D match, TRBD2 (5 bases). This receptor was identified in an adult with an advanced solid tumor such as melanoma, head and neck, liver or kidney cancer. Sequences were derived from CD4+ or CD8+ T cells sorted from blood, sampled in a trial of the OX40 agonist ivuxolimab. Here the CDR3 reads CASTSMEAQSYNEQFF. CDR3 in DNA: TGTGCCAGCACCTCGATGGAGGCTCAAAGTTACAATGAGCAGTTCTTC.